The 26 T cell receptor beta chains below all came from one sample that was sequenced in a study of blood T cell repertoires in COVID-19. Data came from immunoSEQ multiplex PCR; TCRdb stores just in-frame clones and leaves some out. The sample includes about 410,000 clones, 86% seen only once; the top ten take 1.4%. Sample: peripheral blood. The receptor set was obtained from a woman aged 25 to 39 with active or convalescent COVID-19.

This rearrangement joins TRBV11-2 to TRBJ1-6, with 8 positions matching TRBD1. The CDR3 consists of 15 residues. J lost 6 bases, V lost 5 bases, and 6 bases had no gene match. Germline CDR1 reads SGHAT; CDR2 reads FQNNGV. CDR3 protein: CASSLRQGLNSPLHF. The CDR3 DNA follows: TGTGCCAGCAGCCTCCGACAGGGGCTTAATTCACCCCTCCACTTT.

This clone was seen once. The V call is TRBV6-6, the J call TRBJ1-5, with D perhaps matching TRBD1 (6 bases). The germline CDR1 and CDR2 sequences are MNHNY and SVGAGI (reference sequence). The germline V and J ends were trimmed by 5 bases and 3 bases, with 14 bases remaining between them. The CDR3 covers 15 residues. The CDR3 DNA reads as TGTGCCAGCAGTAAAAACAGGGTTACCAATCAGCCCCAGCATTTT. The encoded protein is CASSKNRVTNQPQHF.

CDR3 sequence: CATSSDRGRTEAFF. The CDR3 DNA reads TGTGCCACCAGCAGTGACAGGGGGAGGACTGAAGCTTTCTTT. The chain uses TRBV15 and TRBJ1-1; 9 bases are a match to TRBD1. V gave up 3 bases and J gave up 5 bases; unmatched junction bases: 4. CDR1 is LNHNV and CDR2 is YYDKDF in the germline V gene (reference sequence). The length of the CDR3 is 14 residues. Complete variable domain (other parts from reference TRBV15 and TRBJ1-1): DAMVIQNPRYQVTQFGKPVTLSCSQTLNHNVMYWYQQKSSQAPKLLFHYYDKDFNNEADTPDNFQSRRPNTSFCFLDIRSPGLGDTAMYLCATSSDRGRTEAFFGQGTRLTVV.

V gene TRBV3-1 (or the pseudogene TRBV3-2) combines with J gene TRBJ2-4; no firm D call. The CDR3 extends over 13 amino acids. Between the trimmed V and J ends, which lost 1 base and 7 bases, there was a span of 8 bases. The germline gives CDR1 LGHDT, CDR2 YNNKEL (reference sequence). In DNA form, the CDR3 reads TGTGCCAGCAGCCAAGTGTCCGAGAACATTCAGTACTTC. Translation: CASSQVSENIQYF.

The rearrangement uses TRBV29-1 and TRBJ1-2; D perhaps matches TRBD1 (5 bases). The CDR3 length is 13 residues. The germline CDR1 and CDR2 sequences are SQVTM and ANQGSEA. V was cut by 2 bases and J by 5 bases, with 12 bases left in between. CDR3 residues: CSVESGGDYGYTF. CDR3 sequence (DNA): TGCAGCGTTGAATCCGGGGGAGATTATGGCTACACCTTC. Supplemented by reference TRBV29-1 and TRBJ1-2, the full variable domain reads SAVISQKPSRDICQRGTSLTIQCQVDSQVTMMFWYRQQPGQSLTLIATANQGSEATYESGFVIDKFPISRPNLTFSTLTVSNMSPEDSSIYLCSVESGGDYGYTFGSGTRLTVV.

The chain couples TRBV11-2 to TRBJ1-1, with D possibly TRBD1 on 5 matching bases. The CDR3 consists of 12 residues. Germline CDR1 reads SGHAT; CDR2 reads FQNNGV. V was pared by 0 bases and J by 8 bases, with 7 bases between. The CDR3 nucleotides read TGTGCCAGCAGCTTAGACTGGACAGAAGCTTTCTTT. Translated: CASSLDWTEAFF.

This clone came up once. This sequence joins TRBV6-5 and TRBJ1-5; 9 bases line up with TRBD1. The junction had 6 bases not matched to a gene; V was cut back by 5 bases and J by 4 bases. The length of the CDR3 is 15 residues. CDR1 and CDR2 (germline): MNHEY, SVGAGI. CDR3 amino acids: CASSRKTGGNQPQHF. The CDR3 coding sequence is TGTGCCAGCAGTAGAAAGACAGGGGGGAATCAGCCCCAGCATTTT.

This chain links TRBV10-3 with TRBJ2-3; perhaps TRBD2 as D (7 bases). This CDR3 spans 14 amino acids. CDR1 is ENHRY, CDR2 SYGVKD, per germline. V was cut by 8 bases and J by 2 bases, with 14 bases left in between. The CDR3 here is CAIFGGANTDTQYF. CDR3 DNA sequence: TGTGCCATCTTTGGGGGGGCGAACACAGATACGCAGTATTTT.

About this clone itself: One junction end disagrees with the germline gene, perhaps due to a read error. The chain recombines TRBV3-1 (or the pseudogene TRBV3-2) with TRBJ2-7; 8 positions agree with TRBD2. Per germline, CDR1 LGHDT and CDR2 YNNKEL (reference sequence). The CDR3 loop spans 12 amino acids. CDR3 residues: CASAREGGKEYF. The DNA for the CDR3 is TGCGCATCGGCCCGGGAGGGAGGTAAGGAGTACTTC.

The chain has TRBV3-1 (or the pseudogene TRBV3-2) and TRBJ2-1; 8 bases match TRBD2. Germline V gene sequence: CDR1 LGHDT, CDR2 YNNKEL (reference sequence). The CDR3 runs 17 residues. With V trimmed by 4 bases and J by 5 bases, 13 bases remained unmatched. DNA of the CDR3: TGTGCCAGCAGCCCAACCCAGCGGGGGCCTCTGAACAATGAGCAGTTCTTC. Encoded protein: CASSPTQRGPLNNEQFF.

The rearrangement uses TRBV11-2 and TRBJ1-1; the match to TRBD1 covers 7 bases. J gave up 8 bases and V 0 bases, and 0 bases lay outside the gene matches. Germline V gives CDR1 SGHAT, CDR2 FQNNGV. This CDR3 spans 12 amino acids. This CDR3 is CASSLDRGEAFF. CDR3 bases: TGTGCCAGCAGCTTAGACAGGGGGGAAGCTTTCTTT.

The CDR3 spells CASSARGNRAGANYGYTF. The CDR3 bases are TGTGCCAGCAGTGCGCGGGGGAACAGGGCGGGAGCTAACTATGGCTACACCTTC. The rearrangement uses TRBV2 and TRBJ1-2, with a weak D call TRBD1 (6 bases). The length of the CDR3 is 18 residues. The V end lost 4 bases, the J end lost 0 bases, and 21 bases lay between the germline ends. The germline CDR1 and CDR2 sequences are SNHLY and FYNNEI.

The gene calls are TRBV4-2 and TRBJ1-2; 9 bases agree with TRBD1. Germline loops: CDR1 LGHNA, CDR2 YNFKEQ. The CDR3 extends over 17 amino acids. The junction had 17 bases not matched to a gene; V was cut back by 5 bases and J by 7 bases. The CDR3, as DNA: TGTGCCAGCAGCTCCCCGATTGGTAAGGACAGGGGTTCTGGCTACACCTTC. This translates into CASSSPIGKDRGSGYTF.

This chain joins TRBV29-1 and TRBJ2-1; 7 nucleotides align to TRBD2. Germline V gene sequence: CDR1 SQVTM, CDR2 ANQGSEA. The CDR3 is 15 amino acids. After removal of 0 bases from V and 3 bases from J, the junction contained 5 bases not matched to a gene. CDR3 DNA sequence: TGCAGCGTTGAAGAATTAGCGGGCCACTACAATGAGCAGTTCTTC. It codes for CSVEELAGHYNEQFF.

The chain employs TRBV27 and TRBJ2-5, with 13 positions matching TRBD2. The CDR3 is made up of 15 amino acids. Germline CDR1 MNHEY, CDR2 SMNVEV (reference sequence). V shed 7 bases and J 1 base; nucleotides not matched to a gene: 3. The CDR3 is CASTGLAGPQETQYF. The CDR3 nucleotides read TGTGCCAGCACGGGACTAGCGGGACCCCAAGAGACCCAGTACTTC.

This rearrangement joins TRBV2 to TRBJ1-1; no clear D gene. The V gene lost 4 bases and the J gene lost 6 bases, with 6 bases spanning the gap. This CDR3 region has 11 residues. Per germline, CDR1 SNHLY and CDR2 FYNNEI. The CDR3 protein is CASSAFPEAFF. CDR3 DNA: TGTGCCAGCAGTGCTTTCCCTGAAGCTTTCTTT.

This rearrangement joins TRBV9 to TRBJ2-7, with 8 bases lining up with TRBD1. From germline, CDR1 is SGDLS and CDR2 YYNGEE. CDR3 length equals 15 residues. J was trimmed by 4 bases and V by 4 bases; bases with no gene match: 10. CDR3 sequence reads: CASSLGQGPLYEQYF. CDR3 nucleotide sequence: TGTGCCAGCAGCCTCGGACAGGGACCCCTTTACGAGCAGTACTTC.

The chain joins TRBV2 to TRBJ1-1; 10 bases align to TRBD1. This CDR3 contains 14 residues. The ends lost 9 bases at V and 2 bases at J; junction bases unmatched: 6. Germline-derived CDR1 and CDR2 are SNHLY and FYNNEI. CDR3 in amino acids: CASAGTGANTEAFF. The CDR3 DNA reads TGTGCCAGTGCCGGGACAGGGGCTAACACTGAAGCTTTCTTT. The complete variable domain, with remaining parts taken from reference TRBV2 and TRBJ1-1, reads EPEVTQTPSHQVTQMGQEVILRCVPISNHLYFYWYRQILGQKVEFLVSFYNNEISEKSEIFDDQFSVERPDGSNFTLKIRSTKLEDSAMYFCASAGTGANTEAFFGQGTRLTVV.

This rearrangement joins TRBV11-3 to TRBJ2-1, with 8 bases lining up with TRBD2. Germline V lookup: CDR1 SGHNT, CDR2 YENEEA. V dropped 0 bases and J dropped 9; count of bases not matched to a gene: 7. The CDR3 contains 15 residues. The CDR3: CASSLDQREYAEQFF. The CDR3, as DNA: TGTGCCAGCAGCTTAGACCAGCGGGAGTACGCTGAGCAGTTCTTC.

V usage is TRBV27 and J usage is TRBJ1-5, with 10 bases matching TRBD1. Germline values: CDR1 MNHEY, CDR2 SMNVEV (reference sequence). This CDR3 is built from 16 residues. V dropped 5 bases and J dropped 1; count of bases not matched to a gene: 5. DNA of the CDR3: TGTGCCAGCAGTGGGTCGACAGGGGGCAGCAATCAGCCCCAGCATTTT. Translating it yields CASSGSTGGSNQPQHF.

This chain joins TRBV6-5 and TRBJ1-1; tentatively, D is TRBD1 (6 bases). The CDR3 runs to 14 residues. The V gene lost 6 bases and the J gene lost 5 bases, with 16 bases spanning the gap. The germline V gene encodes CDR1 MNHEY and CDR2 SVGAGI. The CDR3: CASSSRGGRTEAFF. The CDR3 bases are TGTGCCAGCAGCTCACGCGGGGGGCGGACTGAAGCTTTCTTT.

In its sample, this clone was seen a few times. The chain uses TRBV23-1 and TRBJ1-2; TRBD1 might be the D (6 bases). Being an ORF, TRBV23-1 has a function that is uncertain. The CDR3 has 17 residues. Trimming took 0 bases from V and 0 from J, leaving 14 bases between them. For the CDR3, the DNA is TGCGCCAGCAGTCAATCGGACAGTGGTTCAACTAACTATGGCTACACCTTC. This translates into CASSQSDSGSTNYGYTF.

This sequence joins TRBV10-1 and TRBJ1-2, with TRBD1 matching over 9 bases. Germline V gene sequence: CDR1 WNHNN, CDR2 SYGVQD (reference sequence). Trimming removed 2 bases from V and 5 bases from J; junction bases left unmatched: 3. The CDR3 is made up of 14 amino acids. DNA for the CDR3: TGCGCCAGCAGTGAGGGACAGGGGATTTATGGCTACACCTTC. This encodes CASSEGQGIYGYTF.

The V gene is TRBV18, the J gene TRBJ2-5, with a weak D call TRBD2 (6 bases). The CDR3 runs to 15 residues. Germline V CDR1 and CDR2: KGHSH, LQKENI. Trimming cost V 4 bases and J 2 bases, with 14 bases left between them. This CDR3 is CASSLLLALQETQYF. DNA for the CDR3: TGTGCCAGCTCACTTCTGCTAGCGCTACAAGAGACCCAGTACTTC. Supplemented by reference TRBV18 and TRBJ2-5, the full variable domain reads NAGVMQNPRHLVRRRGQEARLRCSPMKGHSHVYWYRQLPEEGLKFMVYLQKENIIDESGMPKERFSAEFPKEGPSILRIQQVVRGDSAAYFCASSLLLALQETQYFGPGTRLLVL.

This clone was counted only a few times. The rearrangement joins TRBV6-4 to TRBJ1-3; D remains unclear. Per germline, CDR1 MRHNA and CDR2 SNTAGT. The CDR3 is 14 residues long. V lost 3 bases, J lost 0 bases, and 6 bases lay in between. The CDR3, as DNA: TGTGCCAGCAGTGATTTCATCTCTGGAAACACCATATATTTT. This codes for CASSDFISGNTIYF.

The J gene is TRBJ2-1, the V gene TRBV27, with TRBD1 identical over 10 bases. V shed 5 bases and J 3 bases; nucleotides not matched to a gene: 16. Germline V gene sequence: CDR1 MNHEY, CDR2 SMNVEV (reference sequence). The CDR3 is made up of 19 amino acids. Here the CDR3 DNA reads TGTGCCAGCAGTCTTCAACCCCCCGGGGACAGGGGAAACTACAATGAGCAGTTCTTC. Its translation: CASSLQPPGDRGNYNEQFF.